One sample yielded the 26 T cell receptor beta chains listed below, sequenced in a study of CD8+ T cells in alopecia areata. cDNA reverse transcribed from extracted RNA served as the sequencing template. This table comes from immunoSEQ multiplex PCR, and its TCRdb copy is limited to in-frame clones, with some not included. This sample has about 150,000 clones; under 60% occur once, and the top ten carry 6.4%. The sample consisted of CD4+ T cells sorted from blood, taken at week 0. Receptor source: a human donor with alopecia areata.

Only a few counts were recorded for this clone. This chain uses TRBV6-1 with TRBJ2-3, with a possible D match to TRBD2 (5 bases). The germline CDR1 and CDR2 sequences are MNHNS and SASEGT. The CDR3 covers 12 residues. V shed 3 bases and J shed 8 bases, with 9 bases lying between them. The CDR3 sequence: CASSEARGTQYF. CDR3 DNA: TGTGCCAGCAGTGAGGCTCGGGGTACGCAGTATTTT.

The chain employs TRBV29-1 and TRBJ2-3; maybe TRBD1 (6 bases). Germline V gives CDR1 SQVTM, CDR2 ANQGSEA. CDR3 length: 14 residues. In DNA form, the CDR3 reads TGCAGTGAGGGTCGGGACACTAGCACAGATACGCAGTATTTT. Residues: CSEGRDTSTDTQYF.

The rearrangement links TRBV29-1 to TRBJ1-5; D may be TRBD1 (6 bases). The germline CDR1 and CDR2 sequences are SQVTM and ANQGSEA. CDR3 size: 12 residues. V was trimmed by 4 bases and J by 6 bases, leaving 10 bases between them. The chain's CDR3 is CSVGQVGQPQHF. The CDR3 DNA sequence: TGCAGCGTTGGACAGGTCGGTCAGCCCCAGCATTTT.

This clone has just one count. The chain recombines TRBV2 with TRBJ2-3; 11 bases are shared with TRBD2. The CDR3 length is 14 residues. V was clipped by 8 bases and J by 8 bases; unmatched bases: 9. From germline, CDR1 is SNHLY and CDR2 FYNNEI. As DNA, the CDR3 is TGTGCCAGCTCCGGGACTAGCGGAGGACTTACGCAGTATTTT. As protein: CASSGTSGGLTQYF.

The chain combines TRBV7-9 with TRBJ2-7, with 8 bases that match TRBD1. Germline CDR1 reads SEHNR; CDR2 reads FQNEAQ (reference sequence). V shed 7 bases, J shed 0 bases, and the junction held 5 bases outside the gene matches. The length of the CDR3 is 14 residues. The DNA of the CDR3 is TGTGCCAGCAAACGGACAGGGAGCTCCTACGAGCAGTACTTC. Protein sequence: CASKRTGSSYEQYF. Drawing the rest from reference TRBV7-9 and TRBJ2-7, the complete variable domain is DTGVSQNPRHKITKRGQNVTFRCDPISEHNRLYWYRQTLGQGPEFLTYFQNEAQLEKSRLLSDRFSAERPKGSFSTLEIQRTEQGDSAMYLCASKRTGSSYEQYFGPGTRLTVT.

The CDR3 loop reads CASCGQNTGELFF. CDR3 coding DNA: TGCGCCAGCTGCGGACAGAACACCGGGGAGCTGTTTTTT. This chain links TRBV5-1 with TRBJ2-2, with D possibly matching TRBD1 (5 bases). The CDR3 loop spans 13 amino acids. Germline CDR1 SGHRS, CDR2 YFSETQ. Trimming took off 7 bases at V and 1 base at J, with 8 bases between the two ends.

This clone was seen just once. The gene calls are TRBV7-2 and TRBJ2-1; 11 positions agree with TRBD2. Trimming removed 2 bases from V and 4 bases from J; junction bases left unmatched: 4. CDR3 length equals 16 residues. Germline V gives CDR1 SGHTA, CDR2 FQGNSA. In nucleotides, the CDR3 is TGTGCCAGCAGCTTAACGACTAGCGGGGTTTACAATGAGCAGTTCTTC. It specifies CASSLTTSGVYNEQFF.

V and J are TRBV6-5 and TRBJ2-5; tentative D call: TRBD1 (5 bases). The CDR3 has 13 amino acids. The germline V gene has CDR1 MNHEY and CDR2 SVGAGI. V dropped 2 bases and J dropped 4 bases, with 8 bases sitting between them. CDR3 amino acids: CASSYGAAETQYF. CDR3 bases: TGTGCCAGCAGTTACGGGGCAGCAGAGACCCAGTACTTC.

The rearrangement links TRBV27 to TRBJ2-3, with 10 nucleotides matching TRBD1. Per the germline V gene, CDR1 is MNHEY and CDR2 is SMNVEV (reference sequence). V was pared by 7 bases and J by 3 bases, with 4 bases of the junction left unmatched. The CDR3 is 14 amino acids. CDR3 in amino acids: CASIGDRGTDTQYF. Here the CDR3 DNA reads TGTGCCAGCATCGGGGACAGGGGAACAGATACGCAGTATTTT.

The chain joins TRBV4-3 to TRBJ2-7, with 7 bases identical to TRBD1. This CDR3 has 15 amino acids. Trimming took 3 bases from V and 4 from J; bases not matched to a gene: 9. Germline CDR1 LGHNA, CDR2 YSLEER. The chain's CDR3 is CASSQIRGGGYEQYF. The CDR3 DNA follows: TGCGCCAGCAGCCAGATTAGAGGGGGCGGATACGAGCAGTACTTC.

The rearrangement joins TRBV27 to TRBJ2-3; D call uncertain. This CDR3 is 15 amino acids long. Deletions cut 6 bases from V and 0 bases from J, with 13 bases between. In germline, CDR1 is MNHEY, CDR2 SMNVEV (reference sequence). CDR3: CASSLVQLSTDTQYF. The CDR3 DNA is TGTGCCAGCAGCCTAGTCCAGCTAAGCACAGATACGCAGTATTTT.

There are a few counts of this clone. The junction does not match germline at one end; this may be a read error. The J gene is TRBJ2-2, the V gene TRBV10-3; D assignment may be TRBD1 or TRBD2 (5 bases each). The CDR3 is 16 residues long. Germline V gene sequence: CDR1 ENHRY, CDR2 SYGVKD. The CDR3 nucleotides are TGTGCCATCAGCGAGTCCTTTGGGGGAAGGACCGGGGAGCTGTTTTTT. Translated: CAISESFGGRTGELFF.

This chain links TRBV7-3 with TRBJ2-7; D might be TRBD1 or TRBD2, each matching 5 bases. V lost 0 bases to trimming and J lost 8 bases, with 14 bases between them. The CDR3 runs 14 residues. The germline V gene encodes CDR1 SGHTA and CDR2 FQGTGA. CDR3 in amino acids: CASSLTGPPDQQYF. CDR3 in DNA: TGTGCCAGCAGCTTAACGGGACCACCAGACCAGCAGTACTTC.

This chain uses TRBV30 with TRBJ2-1; 7 bases match TRBD2. Germline V gene lookup returns CDR1 GTSNPN and CDR2 SVGIG (reference sequence). The CDR3 covers 13 residues. Trimming cost V 5 bases and J 9 bases; bases outside gene matches: 10. The CDR3 is CAWSGGSSGEQFF. CDR3 nucleotide sequence: TGTGCCTGGTCTGGGGGTTCTAGCGGTGAGCAGTTCTTC. Together with reference TRBV30 and TRBJ2-1, the CDR3 gives the full variable domain: SQTIHQWPATLVQPVGSPLSLECTVEGTSNPNLYWYRQAAGRGLQLLFYSVGIGQISSEVPQNLSASRPQDRQFILSSKKLLLSDSGFYLCAWSGGSSGEQFFGPGTRLTVL.

This sequence joins TRBV18 and TRBJ1-3, with no clear D. V lost 3 bases and J lost 4, with 4 bases in between. The CDR3 runs to 12 residues. Per germline, CDR1 KGHSH and CDR2 LQKENI. The CDR3 here is CASSPRGNTIYF. CDR3 nucleotide sequence: TGTGCCAGCTCACCCCGCGGAAACACCATATATTTT.

This clone was picked up a small number of times. CDR3 amino acids: CASSIMFAGGQETQYF. For the CDR3, the DNA is TGTGCCAGTAGTATTATGTTCGCGGGGGGCCAAGAGACCCAGTACTTC. The chain links TRBV19 to TRBJ2-5; 8 bases align to TRBD2. The CDR3 loop spans 16 amino acids. Germline trimming cut 3 bases from V and 1 base from J; bases unmatched to any gene: 7. Germline lookup yields CDR1 LNHDA and CDR2 SQIVND (reference sequence).

This chain links TRBV7-2 with TRBJ2-2; either TRBD1 or TRBD2 may fit D (5 bases each). V lost 3 bases, J lost 2 bases, and 7 bases lay in between. This CDR3 has 14 amino acids. The germline gives CDR1 SGHTA, CDR2 FQGNSA. The CDR3 loop is CASSFRDNTGELFF. Written as DNA, the CDR3 is TGTGCCAGCAGCTTCCGGGACAACACCGGGGAGCTGTTTTTT.

In its sample, this clone was seen a few times. The rearrangement uses TRBV29-1 and TRBJ1-1; possibly TRBD1 for D (5 bases). Trimming removed 5 bases from V and 1 base from J, with 11 bases in between. The V gene's germline CDR1 is SQVTM and CDR2 ANQGSEA. The CDR3 spans 13 residues. CDR3 sequence reads: CSVHRGSNTEAFF. The CDR3 DNA sequence: TGCAGCGTTCACCGGGGCTCGAACACTGAAGCTTTCTTT.

This chain connects TRBV27 to TRBJ1-2; 8 nucleotides agree with TRBD1. The germline V gene has CDR1 MNHEY and CDR2 SMNVEV (reference sequence). This CDR3 contains 13 residues. With 6 bases clipped from V and 4 bases from J, the junction kept 4 bases outside the gene matches. The CDR3 is CASSLGQGYGYTF. DNA of the CDR3: TGTGCCAGCAGCCTTGGACAGGGCTATGGCTACACCTTC.

The chain joins TRBV29-1 to TRBJ1-5, with D possibly TRBD1 on 5 matching bases. Germline V gene data show CDR1 as SQVTM and CDR2 as ANQGSEA. Trimming shortened V by 0 bases and J by 15 bases, and 15 bases separated the two germline ends. The CDR3 loop spans 12 amino acids. The chain's CDR3 is CSVEETGALLHF. CDR3 sequence (DNA): TGCAGCGTTGAAGAAACCGGGGCCCTGTTGCATTTT.

This clone was observed a few times. This chain links TRBV29-1 with TRBJ2-2; the D call may be TRBD1 or TRBD2 (5 bases each). Germline V gene data show CDR1 as SQVTM and CDR2 as ANQGSEA. Trimming stripped 6 bases from V and 7 bases from J, with 15 bases between. This CDR3 comprises 13 residues. CDR3 loop: CSVGTLGGGELFF. The CDR3 region has the DNA TGCAGCGTGGGGACGCTCGGTGGCGGGGAGCTGTTTTTT.

The chain joins TRBV9 to TRBJ1-1; TRBD1 agrees at 8 bases. The length of the CDR3 is 13 residues. The V and J ends lost 0 bases and 8 bases, in that order; junction bases with no gene match: 3. Germline CDR1 and CDR2: SGDLS and YYNGEE. CDR3 amino acids: CASSVGQGPEAFF. The CDR3 DNA reads TGTGCCAGCAGCGTAGGACAGGGGCCGGAAGCTTTCTTT.

CDR3 DNA sequence: TGTGCCAGCAGTGAGTACGGGGCCGGCAATCAGCCCCAGCATTTT. Translated: CASSEYGAGNQPQHF. V usage is TRBV2 and J usage is TRBJ1-5, with D maybe TRBD1 (5 bases). The CDR3 extends over 15 amino acids. V was cut by 3 bases and J by 2 bases, with 11 bases left in between. Germline loops: CDR1 SNHLY, CDR2 FYNNEI.

This rearrangement joins TRBV19 to TRBJ1-2, with 10 bases aligning to TRBD1. Per germline, CDR1 LNHDA and CDR2 SQIVND (reference sequence). With V trimmed by 8 bases and J by 6 bases, 15 bases remained unmatched. The CDR3 has 16 residues. The CDR3 region is CASSPRQGARRDGYTF. CDR3 nucleotide sequence: TGTGCCAGTTCCCCGCGACAGGGGGCTCGAAGGGATGGCTACACCTTC.

The genes are TRBV11-2 and TRBJ2-5; tentatively, D is TRBD1 or TRBD2 (6 bases each). This CDR3 has 13 amino acids. The germline CDR1 and CDR2 sequences are SGHAT and FQNNGV. The V gene lost 5 bases and the J gene lost 14 bases, with 21 bases spanning the gap. The CDR3 here is CASSMGARGPAYF. The CDR3, as DNA: TGTGCCAGCAGCATGGGCGCACGGGGGCCTGCATACTTC.

V and J are TRBV5-1 and TRBJ2-7; 10 bases fit TRBD1. Per germline, CDR1 SGHRS and CDR2 YFSETQ. V was clipped by 4 bases and J by 5 bases; unmatched bases: 9. CDR3 length: 15 amino acids. The CDR3 loop is CASSGPGTGVDEQYF. CDR3 nucleotides: TGCGCCAGCAGCGGGCCTGGGACAGGGGTTGACGAGCAGTACTTC. The complete variable domain, with remaining parts taken from reference TRBV5-1 and TRBJ2-7, reads KAGVTQTPRYLIKTRGQQVTLSCSPISGHRSVSWYQQTPGQGLQFLFEYFSETQRNKGNFPGRFSGRQFSNSRSEMNVSTLELGDSALYLCASSGPGTGVDEQYFGPGTRLTVT.